The TCR beta chain described here comes from a study of T cell repertoires in cytomegalovirus infection. Study in general: Used in the study were CMV epitopes, some recently identified and HLA-C-restricted, others well-studied and HLA-B-restricted. Public TCR beta signatures were indicative of both CMV infection and a matching HLA type. Notes on the study in general: In two of eight donors, the top clonotype was HLA-C-restricted CMV-specific. Using cumulative public TCR beta family frequency, the authors identified those who carried CMV together with the relevant HLA.

This clonotype was recorded many times. Its antigen is undetermined. One entry per CDR3 protein results from TCRdb running MiXCR on the reads. Of some 920,000 distinct CDR3 sequences listed, around a third are singletons. In germline, CDR1 is MNHEY, CDR2 SMNVEV (reference sequence). CDR3 length equals 13 residues. Trimming pared 11 bases from V and 0 bases from J, leaving 11 bases between. This sequence originates from a human donor in good health (CMV status not recorded). Some clones in this sample may be carry-over from other donors' samples. Sequenced here: cultured CD8+ T cells from PBMCs, sampled from culture after CMV antigen stimulation. The chain carries TRBV27 and TRBJ2-4; D is possibly TRBD2 (6 bases). The CDR3 loop reads CAAGRIAKNIQYF. In nucleotides, the CDR3 is TGTGCCGCCGGGAGAATAGCCAAAAACATTCAGTACTTC.